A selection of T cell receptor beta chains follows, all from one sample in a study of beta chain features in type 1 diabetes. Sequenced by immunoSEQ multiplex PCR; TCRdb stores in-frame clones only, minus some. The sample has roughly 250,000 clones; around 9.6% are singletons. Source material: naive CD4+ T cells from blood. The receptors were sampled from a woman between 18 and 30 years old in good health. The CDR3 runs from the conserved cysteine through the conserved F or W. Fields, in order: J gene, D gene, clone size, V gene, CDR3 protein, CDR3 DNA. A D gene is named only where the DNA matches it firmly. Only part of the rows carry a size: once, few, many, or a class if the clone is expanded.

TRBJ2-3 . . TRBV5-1 CASSLEQGGPRSYF TGCGCCAGCAGCTTGGAACAAGGCGGGCCCCGTTCATATTTT
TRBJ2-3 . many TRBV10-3 CAIGGRTSTDTQYF TGTGCCATCGGAGGGAGGACTAGCACAGATACGCAGTATTTT
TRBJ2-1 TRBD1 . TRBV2 CASSEEGQGGNEQFF TGTGCCAGCAGTGAAGAGGGACAGGGGGGCAATGAGCAGTTCTTC
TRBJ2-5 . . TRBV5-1 CASSLGSRQETQYF TGCGCCAGCAGCTTGGGAAGTCGGCAAGAGACCCAGTACTTC
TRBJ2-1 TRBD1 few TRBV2 CASTTGVYNEQFF TGTGCCAGCACCACAGGGGTATACAATGAGCAGTTCTTC
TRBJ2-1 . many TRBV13 CASSWLVDEQFF TGTGCCAGCAGTTGGCTAGTTGATGAGCAGTTCTTC
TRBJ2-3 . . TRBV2 CASNPSTDTQYF TGTGCCAGCAATCCTAGCACAGATACGCAGTATTTT
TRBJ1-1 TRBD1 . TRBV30 CAWTRGRIEAFF TGTGCCTGGACCAGGGGGCGGATTGAAGCTTTCTTT
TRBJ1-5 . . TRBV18 CASSPLRASPNNQPQHF TGTGCCAGCTCACCACTGAGGGCGTCCCCCAACAATCAGCCCCAGCATTTT
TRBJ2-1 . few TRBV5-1 CASSLENRKGEQFF TGCGCCAGCAGCTTGGAAAACAGGAAGGGTGAGCAGTTCTTC
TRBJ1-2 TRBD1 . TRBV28 CASSHGTGAPFYGYTF TGTGCCAGCAGTCATGGGACAGGGGCTCCGTTCTATGGCTACACCTTC
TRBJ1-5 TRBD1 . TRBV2 CASRVGQGDVSNQPQHF TGTGCCAGCAGGGTAGGACAGGGAGATGTTAGCAATCAGCCCCAGCATTTT
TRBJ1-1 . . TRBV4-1 CASSQEAVGEAFF TGCGCCAGCAGCCAAGAAGCGGTGGGGGAAGCTTTCTTT
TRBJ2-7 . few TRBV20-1 CSAERTGEQYF TGCAGTGCTGAAAGGACTGGCGAGCAGTACTTC
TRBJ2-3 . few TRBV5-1 CASSWGVDTDTQYF TGCGCCAGCAGTTGGGGGGTGGACACAGATACGCAGTATTTT
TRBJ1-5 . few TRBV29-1 CSVTWGINQPQHF TGCAGCGTCACATGGGGCATCAATCAGCCCCAGCATTTT
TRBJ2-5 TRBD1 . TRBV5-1 CASSLPLGQDQETQYF TGCGCCAGCAGCTTGCCGCTGGGACAGGACCAAGAGACCCAGTACTTC
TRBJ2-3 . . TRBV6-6 CASSGKRVPGYTQYF TGTGCCAGCAGTGGGAAGCGGGTCCCCGGCTATACGCAGTATTTT
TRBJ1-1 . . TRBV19 CASSIDRWREGEAFF TGTGCCAGTAGTATAGATCGGTGGAGGGAAGGTGAAGCTTTCTTT
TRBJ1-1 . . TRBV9 CASSAFDRIAEAFF TGTGCCAGCAGCGCGTTTGACAGGATAGCTGAAGCTTTCTTT
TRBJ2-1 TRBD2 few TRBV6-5 CASRSRGGSYNEQFF TGTGCCAGCAGATCCCGCGGGGGCTCCTACAATGAGCAGTTCTTC
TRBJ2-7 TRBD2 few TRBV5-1 CASSILAGSSYEQYF TGCGCCAGCAGCATTCTAGCGGGATCCTCCTACGAGCAGTACTTC
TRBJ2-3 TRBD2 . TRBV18 CASSPGLAASTDTQYF TGTGCCAGCTCACCAGGACTAGCGGCTAGCACAGATACGCAGTATTTT
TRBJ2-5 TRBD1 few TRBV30 CAWSVGGLETQYF TGTGCCTGGAGTGTAGGGGGCCTGGAGACCCAGTACTTC
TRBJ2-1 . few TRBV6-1 CASRTGVQAYNEQFF TGTGCCAGCAGAACCGGGGTCCAAGCCTACAATGAGCAGTTCTTC
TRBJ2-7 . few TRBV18 CASSPPRGEQYF TGTGCCAGCTCACCACCAAGGGGCGAGCAGTACTTC
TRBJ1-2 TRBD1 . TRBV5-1 CASSSRTGAFGYTF TGCGCCAGCAGCAGCAGGACAGGGGCTTTCGGCTACACCTTC